Below, 6 T cell receptor beta chains from the same sample are listed, as sequenced in a study of cytomegalovirus exposure and HLA in healthy donors. PCR involved 60 Vbeta and 13 Jbeta primers. Assay used: immunoSEQ multiplex PCR; TCRdb lists only in-frame clones, some missing. This table has approximately 160,000 clones, 80% to 90% appearing once. Sequenced material: PBMCs. Receptors were obtained from a woman younger than 35 in good health and CMV-seronegative.

V gene TRBV21-1 combines with J gene TRBJ2-4; the table gives TRBD1 as D, unverified against the DNA. TRBV21-1 is described as a pseudogene. There are 19 residues in the CDR3. The CDR3 is CASSKKNVRGRWAKNIQYF. For the CDR3, the DNA is TGTGCCAGCAGCAAAAAGAATGTGAGGGGGAGATGGGCCAAAAACATTCAGTACTTC.

This clone has a handful of counts. The V gene is TRBV5-1, the J gene TRBJ2-3, with TRBD1 as a possible D gene (6 bases). The V gene lost 4 bases and the J gene lost 0 bases, with 15 bases spanning the gap. This CDR3 contains 16 residues. Germline V gene lookup returns CDR1 SGHRS and CDR2 YFSETQ. This CDR3 reads CASSPRQVPSTDTQYF. The CDR3 region has the DNA TGCGCCAGCAGCCCCCGACAGGTCCCTAGCACAGATACGCAGTATTTT.

The chain links TRBV5-1 to TRBJ1-1, with TRBD1 matching over 8 bases. The CDR3 runs 13 residues. Germline trimming cut 4 bases from V and 8 bases from J; bases unmatched to any gene: 7. Germline loops: CDR1 SGHRS, CDR2 YFSETQ. As DNA, the CDR3 is TGCGCCAGCAGCACCACCGGGACAGGAGAAGCTTTCTTT. Protein product: CASSTTGTGEAFF.

As for this clone: The limits of the CDR3 on the DNA are not certain, so only TCRdb's listed CDR3 is given. V and J are TRBV21-1 and TRBJ2-3; TRBD2, the D gene given by the table, was not confirmed from the DNA. TRBV21-1 is a documented pseudogene. Both ends counted, the CDR3 spans 19 residues. This CDR3 is CASSKAWASGSLPADTQYF.

This sequence joins TRBV25-1 and TRBJ1-2; D unresolved. Germline V gene lookup returns CDR1 MGHDK and CDR2 SYGVNS. The CDR3 is 18 amino acids. Trimming pared 2 bases from V and 2 bases from J, leaving 21 bases between. CDR3: CASSEGSRPISKNYGYTF. CDR3 sequence (DNA): TGTGCCAGCAGTGAAGGTAGCCGGCCTATCAGCAAGAACTATGGCTACACCTTC.

This chain uses TRBV28 with TRBJ2-7; 10 positions agree with TRBD1. The V gene's germline CDR1 is MDHEN and CDR2 SYDVKM. CDR3 size: 15 residues. The V segment lost 6 bases and the J segment 2 bases; nucleotides outside the gene matches: 7. The CDR3 bases are TGTGCCAGCAGCCTCGGGACAGGGGCGCCCTACGAGCAGTACTTC. Protein sequence: CASSLGTGAPYEQYF.